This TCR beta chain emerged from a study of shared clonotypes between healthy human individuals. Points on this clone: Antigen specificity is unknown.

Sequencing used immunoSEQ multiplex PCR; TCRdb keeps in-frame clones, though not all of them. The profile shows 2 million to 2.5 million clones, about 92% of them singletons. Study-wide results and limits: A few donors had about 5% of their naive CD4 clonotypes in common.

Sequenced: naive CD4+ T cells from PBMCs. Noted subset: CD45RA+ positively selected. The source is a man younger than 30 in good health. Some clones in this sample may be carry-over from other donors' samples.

This chain's CDR3 is CASSAYRVPDQPQHF. For the CDR3, the DNA is TGTGCCAGCAGCGCATACAGGGTGCCCGATCAGCCCCAGCATTTT. The chain uses TRBV7-2 and TRBJ1-5, with D perhaps TRBD1 (6 bases). This CDR3 contains 15 residues. CDR1 is SGHTA, CDR2 FQGNSA, per germline. V was cut by 5 bases and J by 5 bases, with 16 bases left in between.